This T cell receptor beta chain was recovered during a study of cytomegalovirus exposure and HLA in healthy donors. A multiplex PCR was run with 60 Vbeta primers and 13 Jbeta primers. Sequencing used immunoSEQ multiplex PCR; TCRdb keeps in-frame clones, though not all of them. The sample contains 75,000 to 100,000 clones, more than 60% of which appear only once. Worth noting for this clone: Antigen: not known.

Points from the study as a whole: Investigators reported under 200 TCR beta chains as tied to cytomegalovirus. When the data were analyzed later, several of the most significant clusters appeared to be linked to common viral pathogens.

J lost 6 bases, V lost 8 bases, and 8 bases had no gene match. The CDR3 runs to 13 residues. Per the germline V gene, CDR1 is MNHEY and CDR2 is SVGAGI. Sequencing was done on a sample of PBMCs. The source of this sequence is a man between 60 and 75 years old in good health and CMV-seropositive. The genes are TRBV6-5 and TRBJ2-7; TRBD1 agrees at 9 bases. CDR3 in amino acids: CASEGTGSVEQYF. The CDR3 DNA follows: TGTGCCAGCGAGGGGACAGGGTCCGTCGAGCAGTACTTC.